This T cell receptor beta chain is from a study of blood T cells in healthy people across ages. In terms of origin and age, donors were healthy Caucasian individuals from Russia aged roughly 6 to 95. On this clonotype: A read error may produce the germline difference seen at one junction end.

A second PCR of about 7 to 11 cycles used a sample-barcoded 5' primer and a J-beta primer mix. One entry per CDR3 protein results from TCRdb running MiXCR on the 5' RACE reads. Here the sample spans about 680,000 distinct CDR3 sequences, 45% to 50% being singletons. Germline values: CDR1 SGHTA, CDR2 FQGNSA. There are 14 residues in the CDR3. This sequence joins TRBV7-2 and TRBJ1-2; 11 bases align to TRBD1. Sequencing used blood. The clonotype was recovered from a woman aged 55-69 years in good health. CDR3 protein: CASSPGQGAYGYTF. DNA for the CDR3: TGCGCCAGCAGCCCCGGACAGGGGGCTTATGGCTACACCTTC.